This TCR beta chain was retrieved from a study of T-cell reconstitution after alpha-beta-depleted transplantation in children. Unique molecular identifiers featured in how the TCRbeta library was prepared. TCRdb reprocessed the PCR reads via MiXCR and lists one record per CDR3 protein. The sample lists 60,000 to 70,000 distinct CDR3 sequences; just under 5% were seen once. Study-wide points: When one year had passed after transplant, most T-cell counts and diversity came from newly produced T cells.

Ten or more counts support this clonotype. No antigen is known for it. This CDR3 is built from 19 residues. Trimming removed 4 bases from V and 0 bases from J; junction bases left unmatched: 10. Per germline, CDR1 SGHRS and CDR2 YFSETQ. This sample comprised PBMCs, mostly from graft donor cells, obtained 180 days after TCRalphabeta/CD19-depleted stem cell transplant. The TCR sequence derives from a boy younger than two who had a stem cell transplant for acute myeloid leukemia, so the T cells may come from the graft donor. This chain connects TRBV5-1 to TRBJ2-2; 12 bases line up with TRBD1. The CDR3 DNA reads TGCGCCAGCAGCCGAACCCCGGGACAGGGGGCTTCGAACACCGGGGAGCTGTTTTTT. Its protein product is CASSRTPGQGASNTGELFF.